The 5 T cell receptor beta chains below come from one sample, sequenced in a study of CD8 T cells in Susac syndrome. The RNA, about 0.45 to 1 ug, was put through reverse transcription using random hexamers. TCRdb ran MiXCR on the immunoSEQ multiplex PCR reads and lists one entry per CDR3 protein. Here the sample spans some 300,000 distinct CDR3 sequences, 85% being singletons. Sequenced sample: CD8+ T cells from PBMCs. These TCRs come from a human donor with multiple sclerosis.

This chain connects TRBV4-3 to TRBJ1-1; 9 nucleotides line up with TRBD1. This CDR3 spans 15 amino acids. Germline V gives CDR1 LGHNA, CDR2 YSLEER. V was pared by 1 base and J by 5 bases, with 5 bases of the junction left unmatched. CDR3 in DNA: TGCGCCAGCAGCCAAGCTTACGGGACAGGGACTGAAGCTTTCTTT. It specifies CASSQAYGTGTEAFF.

CDR3 sequence (DNA): TGTGCCAGCAGCTCTTTGGGGACAGGGGTCCACAATGAGCAGTTCTTC. Translating it yields CASSSLGTGVHNEQFF. The rearrangement links TRBV7-2 to TRBJ2-1; 10 nucleotides agree with TRBD1. CDR3 length: 16 residues. From germline, CDR1 is SGHTA and CDR2 FQGNSA. J gave up 5 bases and V 4 bases, and 8 bases lay outside the gene matches. Supplemented by reference TRBV7-2 and TRBJ2-1, the full variable domain reads GAGVSQSPSNKVTEKGKDVELRCDPISGHTALYWYRQSLGQGLEFLIYFQGNSAPDKSGLPSDRFSAERTGGSVSTLTIQRTQQEDSAVYLCASSSLGTGVHNEQFFGPGTRLTVL.

The CDR3 loop is CASSQDRGAFF. For the CDR3, the DNA is TGCGCCAGCAGCCAAGATCGGGGGGCTTTCTTT. This sequence joins TRBV4-1 and TRBJ1-1, with D maybe TRBD1 (5 bases). The V gene's germline CDR1 is MGHRA and CDR2 YSYEKL. This CDR3 has 11 amino acids. Trimming took off 0 bases at V and 11 bases at J, with 7 bases between the two ends.

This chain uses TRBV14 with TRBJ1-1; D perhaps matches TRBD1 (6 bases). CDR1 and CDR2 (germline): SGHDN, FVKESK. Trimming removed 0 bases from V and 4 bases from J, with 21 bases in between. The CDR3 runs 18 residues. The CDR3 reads CASSQDHRTARVSTEAFF. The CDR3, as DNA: TGTGCCAGCAGCCAAGACCATCGGACAGCCCGGGTGTCCACTGAAGCTTTCTTT.

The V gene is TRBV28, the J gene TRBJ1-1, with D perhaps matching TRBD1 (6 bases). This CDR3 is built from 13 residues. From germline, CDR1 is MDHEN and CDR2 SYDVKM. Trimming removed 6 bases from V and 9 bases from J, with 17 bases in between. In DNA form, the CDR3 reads TGTGCCAGCAGCCTGGGGCCAGGGGCCAAAGCTTTCTTT. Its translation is CASSLGPGAKAFF. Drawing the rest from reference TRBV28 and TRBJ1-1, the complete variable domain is DVKVTQSSRYLVKRTGEKVFLECVQDMDHENMFWYRQDPGLGLRLIYFSYDVKMKEKGDIPEGYSVSREKKERFSLILESASTNQTSMYLCASSLGPGAKAFFGQGTRLTVV.